Sequencing of this TCR beta chain was carried out in a study of blood T cell repertoires in COVID-19. Study summary: The United States, Italy and Spain were the sources of the acute and convalescent COVID-19 samples.

The germline V gene encodes CDR1 LNHNV and CDR2 YYDKDF (reference sequence). Trimming took off 1 base at V and 6 bases at J, with 15 bases between the two ends. The CDR3 covers 15 residues. Profiling relied on immunoSEQ multiplex PCR, and the TCRdb table lists in-frame clones only, not all of them. The repertoire consists of roughly 41,000 clones, with about 88% occurring once and the leading ten covering about 10%. This clonotype was obtained from a man in his 60s with active COVID-19. Source material: peripheral blood. The chain employs TRBV15 and TRBJ1-2; weak D call: TRBD1 (6 bases). Here the CDR3 reads CATSRGDTIRDGYTF. CDR3 bases: TGTGCCACCAGCAGAGGGGACACCATCAGGGATGGCTACACCTTC. The variable domain in full, completed from reference TRBV15 and TRBJ1-2, reads DAMVIQNPRYQVTQFGKPVTLSCSQTLNHNVMYWYQQKSSQAPKLLFHYYDKDFNNEADTPDNFQSRRPNTSFCFLDIRSPGLGDTAMYLCATSRGDTIRDGYTFGSGTRLTVV.